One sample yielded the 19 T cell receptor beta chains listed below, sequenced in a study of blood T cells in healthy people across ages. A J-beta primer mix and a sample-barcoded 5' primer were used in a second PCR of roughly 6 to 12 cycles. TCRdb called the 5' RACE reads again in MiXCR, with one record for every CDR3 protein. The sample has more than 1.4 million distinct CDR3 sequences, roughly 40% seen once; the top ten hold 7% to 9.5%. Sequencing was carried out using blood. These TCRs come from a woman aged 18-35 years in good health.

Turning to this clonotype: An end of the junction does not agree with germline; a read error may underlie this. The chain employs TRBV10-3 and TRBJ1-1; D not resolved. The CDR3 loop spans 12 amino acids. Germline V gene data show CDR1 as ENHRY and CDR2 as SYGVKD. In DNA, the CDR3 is TGTACCATACGAGACGACATTGCTGAAGCTTTCTTT. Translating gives CTIRDDIAEAFF.

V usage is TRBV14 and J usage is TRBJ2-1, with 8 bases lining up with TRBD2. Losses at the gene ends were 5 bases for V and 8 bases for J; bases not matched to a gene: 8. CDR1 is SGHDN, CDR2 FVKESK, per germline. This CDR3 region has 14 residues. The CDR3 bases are TGTGCCAGCAGCTTTAGTCCACTAGCGGATGAGCAGTTCTTC. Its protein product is CASSFSPLADEQFF. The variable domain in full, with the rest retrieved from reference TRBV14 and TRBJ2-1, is EAGVTQFPSHSVIEKGQTVTLRCDPISGHDNLYWYRRVMGKEIKFLLHFVKESKQDESGMPNNRFLAERTGGTYSTLKVQPAELEDSGVYFCASSFSPLADEQFFGPGTRLTVL.

The CDR3 here is CASSLGQGNKPQHF. The CDR3 DNA reads as TGTGCCAGCAGTTTGGGACAGGGGAATAAGCCCCAGCATTTT. This chain links TRBV28 with TRBJ1-5; the match to TRBD1 covers 10 bases. V was clipped by 3 bases and J by 8 bases; unmatched bases: 4. Germline CDR1 and CDR2: MDHEN and SYDVKM. This CDR3 has 14 residues.

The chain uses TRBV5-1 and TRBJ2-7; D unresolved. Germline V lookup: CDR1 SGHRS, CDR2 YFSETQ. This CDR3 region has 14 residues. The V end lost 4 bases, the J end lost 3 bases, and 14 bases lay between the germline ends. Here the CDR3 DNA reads TGCGCCAGCAGCCACAACCCAACAGACTACGAGCAGTACTTC. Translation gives CASSHNPTDYEQYF.

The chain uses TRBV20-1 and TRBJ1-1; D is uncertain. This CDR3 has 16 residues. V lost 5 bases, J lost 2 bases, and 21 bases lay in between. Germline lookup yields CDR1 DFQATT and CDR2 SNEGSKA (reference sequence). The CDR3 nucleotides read TGCAGTGCTCCGAGCGGTTGGGCCTGGGGAAACACTGAAGCTTTCTTT. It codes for CSAPSGWAWGNTEAFF.

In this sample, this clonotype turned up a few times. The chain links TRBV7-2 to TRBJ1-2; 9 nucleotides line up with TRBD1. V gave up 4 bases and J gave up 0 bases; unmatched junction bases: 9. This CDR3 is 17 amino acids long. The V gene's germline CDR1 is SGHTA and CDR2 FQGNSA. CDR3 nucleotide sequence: TGTGCCAGCAGCTCACAGGGACAGGGCATAGCTAACTATGGCTACACCTTC. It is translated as CASSSQGQGIANYGYTF. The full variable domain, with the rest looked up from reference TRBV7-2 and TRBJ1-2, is GAGVSQSPSNKVTEKGKDVELRCDPISGHTALYWYRQSLGQGLEFLIYFQGNSAPDKSGLPSDRFSAERTGGSVSTLTIQRTQQEDSAVYLCASSSQGQGIANYGYTFGSGTRLTVV.

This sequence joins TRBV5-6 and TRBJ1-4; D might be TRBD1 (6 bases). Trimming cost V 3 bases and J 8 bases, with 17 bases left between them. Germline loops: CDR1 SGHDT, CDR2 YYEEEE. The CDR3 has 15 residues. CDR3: CASSSRGNLREKLFF. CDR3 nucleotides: TGTGCCAGCAGCTCCAGGGGTAACTTGCGGGAAAAACTGTTTTTT.

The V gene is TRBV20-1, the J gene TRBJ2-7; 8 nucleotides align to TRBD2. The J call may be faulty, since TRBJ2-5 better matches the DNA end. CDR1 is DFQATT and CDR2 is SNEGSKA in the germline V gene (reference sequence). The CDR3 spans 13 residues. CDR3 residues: CSASGRAVETQYF. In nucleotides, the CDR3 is TGCAGTGCTAGCGGGAGGGCCGTTGAGACCCAGTACTTC.

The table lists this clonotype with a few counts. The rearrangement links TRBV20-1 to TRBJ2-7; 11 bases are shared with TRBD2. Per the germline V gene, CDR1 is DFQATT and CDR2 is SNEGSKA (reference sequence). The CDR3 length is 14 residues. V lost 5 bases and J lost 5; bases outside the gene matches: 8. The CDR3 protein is CSASSGTSGHEQYF. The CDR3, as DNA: TGCAGTGCTTCATCCGGGACTAGCGGCCACGAGCAGTACTTC.

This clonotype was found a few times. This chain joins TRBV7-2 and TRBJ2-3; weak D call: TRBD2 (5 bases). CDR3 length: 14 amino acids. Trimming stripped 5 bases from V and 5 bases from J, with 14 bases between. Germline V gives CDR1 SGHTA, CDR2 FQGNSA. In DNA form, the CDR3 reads TGTGCCAGCAGCACCCGCGGGCTTCAAGATACGCAGTATTTT. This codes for CASSTRGLQDTQYF.

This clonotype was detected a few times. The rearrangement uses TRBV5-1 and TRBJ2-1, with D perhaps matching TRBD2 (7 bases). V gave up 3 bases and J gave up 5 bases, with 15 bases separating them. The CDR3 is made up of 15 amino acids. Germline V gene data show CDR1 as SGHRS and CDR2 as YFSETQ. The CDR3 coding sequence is TGCGCCAGCAGCTGGGGGGGGGGCGTTAACAATGAGCAGTTCTTC. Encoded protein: CASSWGGGVNNEQFF.

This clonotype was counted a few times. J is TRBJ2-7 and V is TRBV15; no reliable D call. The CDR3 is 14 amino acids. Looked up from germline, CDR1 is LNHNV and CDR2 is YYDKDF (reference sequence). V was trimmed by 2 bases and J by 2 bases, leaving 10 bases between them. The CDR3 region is CATSRPDGAYEQYF. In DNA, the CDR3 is TGTGCCACCAGCAGACCCGACGGAGCCTACGAGCAGTACTTC.

The CDR3 nucleotides are TGTGCCATCAGCGGGGGGCGGGGCAGCACAGATACGCAGTATTTT. Amino acid sequence: CAISGGRGSTDTQYF. V and J are TRBV10-3 and TRBJ2-3, with D perhaps TRBD2 (7 bases). The CDR3 covers 15 residues. CDR1 is ENHRY, CDR2 SYGVKD, per germline. The germline V and J ends were trimmed by 6 bases and 0 bases, with 13 bases remaining between them.

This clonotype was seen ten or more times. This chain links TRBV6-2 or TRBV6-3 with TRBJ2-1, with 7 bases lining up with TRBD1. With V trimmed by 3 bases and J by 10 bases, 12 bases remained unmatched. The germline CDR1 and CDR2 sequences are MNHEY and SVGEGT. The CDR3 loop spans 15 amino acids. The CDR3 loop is CASSYLGGQLAEQFF. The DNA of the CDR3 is TGTGCCAGCAGTTATTTAGGGGGACAGCTCGCAGAGCAGTTCTTC.

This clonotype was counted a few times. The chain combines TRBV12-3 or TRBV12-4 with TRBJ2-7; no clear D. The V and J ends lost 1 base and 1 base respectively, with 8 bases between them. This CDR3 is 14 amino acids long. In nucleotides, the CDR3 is TGTGCCAGCAGTTTAGGGTTCCCGTCCTACGAGCAGTACTTC. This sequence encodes CASSLGFPSYEQYF.

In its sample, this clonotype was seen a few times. The CDR3 protein is CASSLSDGYNEQFF. The CDR3 coding sequence is TGCGCCAGCAGCTTGTCCGACGGATACAATGAGCAGTTCTTC. The V and J genes are TRBV5-1 and TRBJ2-1; unclear D gene. The CDR3 has 14 amino acids. From germline, CDR1 is SGHRS and CDR2 YFSETQ. The V and J ends lost 1 base and 4 bases respectively, with 9 bases between them.

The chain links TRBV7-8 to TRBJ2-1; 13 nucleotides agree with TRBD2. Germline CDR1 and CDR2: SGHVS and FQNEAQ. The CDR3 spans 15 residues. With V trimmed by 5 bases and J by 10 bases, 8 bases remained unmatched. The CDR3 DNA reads TGTGCCAGCAGCCCAGCAGGACTAGCGGGAGACGAGCAGTTCTTC. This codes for CASSPAGLAGDEQFF.

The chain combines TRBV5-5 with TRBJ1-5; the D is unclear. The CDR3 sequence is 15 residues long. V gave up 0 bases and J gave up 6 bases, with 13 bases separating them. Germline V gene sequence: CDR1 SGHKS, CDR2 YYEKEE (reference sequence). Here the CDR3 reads CASSLDLGNGQPQHF. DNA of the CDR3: TGTGCCAGCAGCTTGGACTTGGGGAATGGTCAGCCCCAGCATTTT.

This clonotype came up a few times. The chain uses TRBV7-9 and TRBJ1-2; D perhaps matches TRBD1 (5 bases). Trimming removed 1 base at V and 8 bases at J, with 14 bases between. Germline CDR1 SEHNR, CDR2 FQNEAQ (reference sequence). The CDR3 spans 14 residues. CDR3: CASSLGTTFGGYTF. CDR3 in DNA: TGTGCCAGCAGCTTAGGGACAACCTTTGGCGGCTACACCTTC.